A single sample is the source of the 18 T cell receptor beta chains below, sequenced in a study of OX40 agonist ivuxolimab in advanced cancers. Measured with immunoSEQ multiplex PCR; TCRdb has only the in-frame clones, and not every one. The table records fewer than 65,000 clones, around 86% of them present only once. The source was CD4+ or CD8+ T cells sorted from blood, collected in a trial of the OX40 agonist ivuxolimab. The receptors were sampled from an adult with an advanced solid tumor such as melanoma, head and neck, liver or kidney cancer.

This clone was seen a handful of times. The chain has TRBV7-9 and TRBJ1-3; possibly TRBD1 for D (5 bases). V dropped 5 bases and J dropped 0 bases, with 14 bases sitting between them. The CDR3 runs 16 residues. Germline lookup yields CDR1 SEHNR and CDR2 FQNEAQ (reference sequence). CDR3 bases: TGTGCCAGCAGCCTTCCGGGACTGAGCTCTGGAAACACCATATATTTT. Its protein is CASSLPGLSSGNTIYF.

The rearrangement links TRBV7-3 to TRBJ2-5; tentative D call: TRBD1 (5 bases). Gene TRBJ2-7 matches the end of the DNA better, so the J call may be wrong. The CDR3 length is 15 residues. CDR1 and CDR2 (germline): SGHTA, FQGTGA. The CDR3 DNA sequence: TGTGCCAGCAGCTTAACGTCGGCAGGGATCTACGAGCAGTACTTC. Its protein product is CASSLTSAGIYEQYF.

V is TRBV15 and J is TRBJ1-4; TRBD1 matches 9 bases. The CDR3 runs 15 residues. The germline gives CDR1 LNHNV, CDR2 YYDKDF (reference sequence). Unmatched junction bases numbered 3, after V lost 0 bases and J lost 7 bases. The CDR3 loop reads CATSREGQGIEKLFF. CDR3 coding DNA: TGTGCCACCAGCAGAGAAGGACAGGGGATTGAAAAACTGTTTTTT. Filled out from reference TRBV15 and TRBJ1-4, the complete variable domain reads DAMVIQNPRYQVTQFGKPVTLSCSQTLNHNVMYWYQQKSSQAPKLLFHYYDKDFNNEADTPDNFQSRRPNTSFCFLDIRSPGLGDTAMYLCATSREGQGIEKLFFGSGTQLSVL.

This chain uses TRBV27 with TRBJ2-7, with no clear D. V gave up 3 bases and J gave up 7 bases, with 13 bases separating them. The CDR3 length is 13 residues. CDR1 is MNHEY and CDR2 is SMNVEV in the germline V gene (reference sequence). In nucleotides, the CDR3 is TGTGCCAGCAGTTTTAATACCCCTTTTGAGCAGTACTTC. This encodes CASSFNTPFEQYF.

The chain links TRBV25-1 to TRBJ1-1; 9 nucleotides align to TRBD1. The junction had 6 bases not matched to a gene; V was cut back by 5 bases and J by 5 bases. The CDR3 extends over 14 amino acids. Germline CDR1 reads MGHDK; CDR2 reads SYGVNS. CDR3 loop: CASSIQGARTEAFF. Written as DNA, the CDR3 is TGTGCCAGCAGTATACAGGGGGCGAGAACTGAAGCTTTCTTT.

This sequence joins TRBV5-1 and TRBJ2-1, with TRBD2 matching 7 bases. The CDR3 has 13 amino acids. Germline loops: CDR1 SGHRS, CDR2 YFSETQ. Germline trimming cut 6 bases from V and 7 bases from J; bases unmatched to any gene: 7. The CDR3 loop reads CASIGAGVNEQFF. CDR3 DNA sequence: TGCGCCAGCATCGGGGCGGGAGTTAATGAGCAGTTCTTC.

The V call is TRBV5-8, the J call TRBJ2-5, with a possible D match to TRBD2 (7 bases). The CDR3 is made up of 15 amino acids. Germline assignment: CDR1 SGHTS and CDR2 YDEGEE. V was shortened by 1 base and J by 4 bases, with 14 bases between the two germline ends. The CDR3 reads CASSLRGGARETQYF. The CDR3 DNA reads as TGTGCCAGCAGCTTGAGGGGGGGCGCGAGAGAGACCCAGTACTTC.

This clone has more than one count but fewer than ten. J is TRBJ1-5 and V is TRBV2, with a weak D call TRBD1 (5 bases). Trimming removed 4 bases at V and 11 bases at J, with 15 bases between. In germline, CDR1 is SNHLY, CDR2 FYNNEI. This CDR3 region has 13 residues. The CDR3 DNA reads as TGTGCCAGCAGTGCCCCCGCGGGGGGAGCCCAGCATTTT. Its protein is CASSAPAGGAQHF.

The CDR3 region is CASSPSLAIATEAFF. The DNA of the CDR3 is TGCGCCAGCAGCCCGTCATTGGCTATTGCGACTGAAGCTTTCTTT. V and J are TRBV5-1 and TRBJ1-1; D is unresolved. The germline gives CDR1 SGHRS, CDR2 YFSETQ. The CDR3 length is 15 residues. The V and J ends lost 4 bases and 5 bases respectively, with 18 bases between them.

V is TRBV7-6 and J is TRBJ2-2; tentatively, D is TRBD1 or TRBD2 (5 bases each). CDR1 is SGHVS, CDR2 FNYEAQ, per germline. V was shortened by 3 bases and J by 2 bases, with 13 bases between the two germline ends. This CDR3 is 16 amino acids long. The CDR3 spells CASSLRQGVNTGELFF. CDR3 sequence (DNA): TGTGCCAGCAGCTTGCGTCAGGGAGTAAACACCGGGGAGCTGTTTTTT. The full variable domain, in which reference TRBV7-6 and TRBJ2-2 provide the parts outside the CDR3, is GAGVSQSPRYKVTKRGQDVALRCDPISGHVSLYWYRQALGQGPEFLTYFNYEAQQDKSGLPNDRFSAERPEGSISTLTIQRTEQRDSAMYRCASSLRQGVNTGELFFGEGSRLTVL.

The gene calls are TRBV2 and TRBJ2-3; TRBD2 agrees at 8 bases. With V trimmed by 3 bases and J by 3 bases, 5 bases remained unmatched. The CDR3 sequence is 15 residues long. Germline-derived CDR1 and CDR2 are SNHLY and FYNNEI. CDR3 bases: TGTGCCAGCAGTGACGGGGGGGGAGTGACAGATACGCAGTATTTT. The encoded protein is CASSDGGGVTDTQYF.

The DNA for the CDR3 is TGTGCCAGCAGCTTTTTCTACGGGGACTATGGCTACACCTTC. Translating it yields CASSFFYGDYGYTF. V usage is TRBV11-1 and J usage is TRBJ1-2; D not resolved. This CDR3 has 14 residues. The V and J ends lost 3 bases and 3 bases respectively, with 11 bases between them. Germline CDR1 reads SGHAT; CDR2 reads FQDESV (reference sequence).

The chain has TRBV2 and TRBJ2-7; TRBD1 matches 7 bases. CDR1 is SNHLY and CDR2 is FYNNEI in the germline V gene. There are 14 residues in the CDR3. V lost 5 bases and J lost 2; bases outside the gene matches: 6. Written as DNA, the CDR3 is TGTGCCAGCAGTCCGACAGGGACGACCTACGAGCAGTACTTC. This sequence encodes CASSPTGTTYEQYF.

CDR3 amino acids: CASSSNRNQPQHF. CDR3 nucleotides: TGTGCCAGCAGCTCAAATAGGAACCAGCCCCAGCATTTT. V usage is TRBV7-2 and J usage is TRBJ1-5; D is ambiguous. Trimming took off 4 bases at V and 7 bases at J, with 11 bases between the two ends. Germline CDR1 SGHTA, CDR2 FQGNSA. The CDR3 is 13 residues long.

The CDR3 region is CSVERDRSYNEQFF. CDR3 nucleotide sequence: TGCAGCGTTGAGCGGGACCGCTCCTACAATGAGCAGTTCTTC. The chain combines TRBV29-1 with TRBJ2-1; TRBD2 might be the D (6 bases). From germline, CDR1 is SQVTM and CDR2 ANQGSEA. Trimming removed 3 bases from V and 0 bases from J, with 9 bases in between. This CDR3 is built from 14 residues.

The chain joins TRBV10-2 to TRBJ2-5, with D possibly matching TRBD2 (6 bases). This CDR3 has 14 residues. The V end was cut by 7 bases, the J end by 4 bases, with 16 bases between. The germline V gene encodes CDR1 WSHSY and CDR2 SAAADI. The CDR3 coding sequence is TGCGCCAGCAAGGACGGGCTAGCGATAGAGACCCAGTACTTC. Translated: CASKDGLAIETQYF.

The V call is TRBV19, the J call TRBJ2-1, with unresolved D. This CDR3 contains 13 residues. Trimming took 1 base from V and 11 from J, leaving 12 bases between them. CDR1 is LNHDA, CDR2 SQIVND, per germline (reference sequence). CDR3 nucleotide sequence: TGTGCCAGTAGTATAGGGGTGGGCAACAAGCAGTTCTTC. Translated, it gives CASSIGVGNKQFF.

This sequence joins TRBV7-3 and TRBJ2-1, with 9 bases lining up with TRBD2. This CDR3 is built from 15 residues. After removal of 6 bases from V and 0 bases from J, the junction contained 3 bases not matched to a gene. Germline-derived CDR1 and CDR2 are SGHTA and FQGTGA. The chain's CDR3 is CASSVSGSSYNEQFF. DNA of the CDR3: TGTGCCAGCAGTGTTAGCGGGAGCTCCTACAATGAGCAGTTCTTC.